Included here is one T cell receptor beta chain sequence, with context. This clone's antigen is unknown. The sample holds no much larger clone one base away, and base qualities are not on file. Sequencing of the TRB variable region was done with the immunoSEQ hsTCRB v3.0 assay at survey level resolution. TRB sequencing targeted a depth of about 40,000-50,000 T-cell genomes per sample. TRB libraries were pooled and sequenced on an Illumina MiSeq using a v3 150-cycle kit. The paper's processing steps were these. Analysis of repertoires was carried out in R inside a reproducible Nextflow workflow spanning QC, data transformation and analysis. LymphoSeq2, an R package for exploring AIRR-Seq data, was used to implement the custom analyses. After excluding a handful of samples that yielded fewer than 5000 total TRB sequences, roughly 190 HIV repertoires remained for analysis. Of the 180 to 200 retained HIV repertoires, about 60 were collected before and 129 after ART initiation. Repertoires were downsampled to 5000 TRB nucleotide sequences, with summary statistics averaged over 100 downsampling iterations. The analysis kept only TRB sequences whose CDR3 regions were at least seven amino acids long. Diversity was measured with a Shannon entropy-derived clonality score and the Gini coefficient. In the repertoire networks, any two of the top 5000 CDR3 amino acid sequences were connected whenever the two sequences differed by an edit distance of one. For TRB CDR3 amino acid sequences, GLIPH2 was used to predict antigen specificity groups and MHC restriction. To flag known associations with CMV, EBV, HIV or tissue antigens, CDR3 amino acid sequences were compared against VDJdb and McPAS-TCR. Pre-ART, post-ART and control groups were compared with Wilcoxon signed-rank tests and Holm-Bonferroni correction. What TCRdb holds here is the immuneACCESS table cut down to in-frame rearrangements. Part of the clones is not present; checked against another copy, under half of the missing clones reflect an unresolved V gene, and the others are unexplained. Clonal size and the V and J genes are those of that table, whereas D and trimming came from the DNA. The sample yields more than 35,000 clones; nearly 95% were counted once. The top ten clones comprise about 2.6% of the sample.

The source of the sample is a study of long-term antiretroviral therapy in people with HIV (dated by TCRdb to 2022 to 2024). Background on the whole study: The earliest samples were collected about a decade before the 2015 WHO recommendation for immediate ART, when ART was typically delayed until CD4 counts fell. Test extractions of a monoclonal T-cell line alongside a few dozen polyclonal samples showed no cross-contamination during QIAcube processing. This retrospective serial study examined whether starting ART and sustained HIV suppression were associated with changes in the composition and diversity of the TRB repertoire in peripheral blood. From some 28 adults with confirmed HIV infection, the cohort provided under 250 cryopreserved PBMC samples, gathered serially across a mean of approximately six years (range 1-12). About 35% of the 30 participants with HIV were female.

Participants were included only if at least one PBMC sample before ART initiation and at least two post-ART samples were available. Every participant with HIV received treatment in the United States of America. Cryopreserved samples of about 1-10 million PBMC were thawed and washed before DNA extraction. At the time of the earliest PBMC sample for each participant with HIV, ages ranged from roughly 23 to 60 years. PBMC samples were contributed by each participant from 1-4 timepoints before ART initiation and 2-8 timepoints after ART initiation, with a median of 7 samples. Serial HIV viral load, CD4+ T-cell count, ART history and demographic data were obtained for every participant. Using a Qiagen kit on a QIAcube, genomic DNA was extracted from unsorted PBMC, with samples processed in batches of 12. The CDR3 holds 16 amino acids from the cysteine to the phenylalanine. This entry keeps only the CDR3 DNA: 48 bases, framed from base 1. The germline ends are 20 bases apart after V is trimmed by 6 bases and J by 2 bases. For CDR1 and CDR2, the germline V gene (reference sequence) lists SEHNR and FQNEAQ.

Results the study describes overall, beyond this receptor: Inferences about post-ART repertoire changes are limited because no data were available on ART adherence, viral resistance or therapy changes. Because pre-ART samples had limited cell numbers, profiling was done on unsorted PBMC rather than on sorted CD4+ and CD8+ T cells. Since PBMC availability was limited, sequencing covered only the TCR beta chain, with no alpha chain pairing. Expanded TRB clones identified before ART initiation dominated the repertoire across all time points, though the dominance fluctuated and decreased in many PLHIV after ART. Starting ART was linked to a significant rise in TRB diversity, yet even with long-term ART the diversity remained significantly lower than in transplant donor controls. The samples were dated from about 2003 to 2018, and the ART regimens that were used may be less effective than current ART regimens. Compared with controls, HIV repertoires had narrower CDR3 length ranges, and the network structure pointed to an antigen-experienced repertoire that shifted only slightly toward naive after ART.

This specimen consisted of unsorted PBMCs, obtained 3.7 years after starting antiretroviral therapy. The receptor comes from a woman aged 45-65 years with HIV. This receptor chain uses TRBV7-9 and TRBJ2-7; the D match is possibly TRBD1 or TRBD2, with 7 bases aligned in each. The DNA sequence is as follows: TGTGCCAGCAGTCATGCGACAGGGAGGGGTCCCTACGAGCAGTACTTC. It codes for CASSHATGRGPYEQYF.